Included here is one T cell receptor (beta chain) sequence, with context. Antigen unknown. The sample is drawn from a study of cytomegalovirus exposure and HLA in healthy donors. PCR used 60 Vbeta primers and 13 Jbeta primers. The repertoire was sequenced with immunoSEQ multiplex PCR; TCRdb's copy has only in-frame clones and lacks some. The sample lists under 250,000 clones, 85% seen once, with over 2% in the top ten. Study outcomes and limitations: Equally common other TCR beta chains were less clonally expanded than HLA-associated ones, a later analysis found.

Sequencing was done on a sample of PBMCs. The TCR was taken from a woman aged 50 to 65 in good health and CMV-seronegative.

CDR3 amino acids: CASTLGGGGTRSYTF. CDR3 nucleotide sequence: TGTGCCAGCACCCTAGGAGGGGGAGGGACCAGAAGCTACACCTTC. V usage is TRBV28 and J usage is TRBJ1-2; D may be TRBD1 (6 bases). V was clipped by 7 bases and J by 9 bases, with 24 bases between them. Germline V CDR1 and CDR2: MDHEN, SYDVKM. The CDR3 consists of 15 residues.